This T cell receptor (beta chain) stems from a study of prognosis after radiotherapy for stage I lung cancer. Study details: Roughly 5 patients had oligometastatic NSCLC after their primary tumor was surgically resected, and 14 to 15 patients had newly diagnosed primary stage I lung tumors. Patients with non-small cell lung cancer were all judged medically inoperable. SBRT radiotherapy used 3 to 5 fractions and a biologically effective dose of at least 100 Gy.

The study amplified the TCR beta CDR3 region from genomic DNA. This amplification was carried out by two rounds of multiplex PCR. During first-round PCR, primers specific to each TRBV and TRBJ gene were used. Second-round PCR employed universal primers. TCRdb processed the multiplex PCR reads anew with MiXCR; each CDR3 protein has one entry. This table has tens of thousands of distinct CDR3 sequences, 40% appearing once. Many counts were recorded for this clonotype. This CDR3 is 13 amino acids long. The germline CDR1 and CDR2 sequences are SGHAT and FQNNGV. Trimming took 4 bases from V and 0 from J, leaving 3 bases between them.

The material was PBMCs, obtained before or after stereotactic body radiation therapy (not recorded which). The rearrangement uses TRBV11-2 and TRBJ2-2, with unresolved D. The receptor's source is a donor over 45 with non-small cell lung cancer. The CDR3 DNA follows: TGTGCCAGCAGCTCAGCGAACACCGGGGAGCTGTTTTTT. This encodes CASSSANTGELFF.